This T cell receptor (delta chain) appears in the sequencing data of a study of gamma-delta T cells after stem cell transplantation. By frequency in the sample, this clone is medium-sized. Other DNA sequences in the same sample also yield this CDR3. TCRdb reran clone calling via CATT on the RT-PCR reads. Of roughly 2,500 delta-chain clones listed, 2% to 3% are singletons. The origin of this receptor is a human donor. It is not recorded whose cells these are; they may come from a transplant donor. The specimen sequenced was gamma-delta T cells.

The CDR3 coding sequence is TGTGCCTGTGACACGGGGGATACGCGCTCCTGGGACACCCGACAGATGTTTTTC. It specifies CACDTGDTRSWDTRQMFF. The chain carries TRDV2 and TRDJ3; 10 bases are shared with TRDD3. V gave up 1 base and J gave up 0 bases; unmatched junction bases: 2. The CDR3 loop spans 18 amino acids. Germline V gene data show CDR1 as GEAIGNYY and CDR2 as EKD.